These 6 T cell receptor beta chains came from one sample sequenced in a study of PD-L1 blockade in urothelial cancer. Sequencing was performed with immunoSEQ multiplex PCR; in TCRdb, only in-frame clones are kept and a portion is missing. The top ten hold under 0.95% of the sample, which has around 100,000 clones, roughly nine tenths seen once. The material was PBMCs, obtained around atezolizumab (anti-PD-L1) treatment. All receptors derive from a woman aged 80 or older with urothelial cancer.

CDR3 residues: CASGASGLTGELFF. The CDR3 bases are TGTGCTAGTGGTGCTAGCGGGCTGACCGGGGAGCTGTTTTTT. The V gene is TRBV12-5, the J gene TRBJ2-2; 8 nucleotides line up with TRBD2. With V trimmed by 5 bases and J by 5 bases, 4 bases remained unmatched. The V gene's germline CDR1 is LGHNT and CDR2 FRNRAP. The CDR3 is 14 residues long. Full variable domain (rest looked up from reference TRBV12-5 and TRBJ2-2): DARVTQTPRHKVTEMGQEVTMRCQPILGHNTVFWYRQTMMQGLELLAYFRNRAPLDDSGMPKDRFSAEMPDATLATLKIQPSEPRDSAVYFCASGASGLTGELFFGEGSRLTVL.

The chain links TRBV9 to TRBJ2-5, with D possibly being TRBD2 (6 bases). Per germline, CDR1 SGDLS and CDR2 YYNGEE. The V end was cut by 0 bases, the J end by 4 bases, with 10 bases between. CDR3 size: 14 residues. In DNA, the CDR3 is TGTGCCAGCAGCGTAGCGGCGGGATTAGAGACCCAGTACTTC. Translating it yields CASSVAAGLETQYF.

The chain is built from TRBV28 and TRBJ1-2; TRBD1 matches 7 bases. Germline CDR1 is MDHEN and CDR2 is SYDVKM. Unmatched junction bases numbered 12, after V lost 5 bases and J lost 6 bases. This CDR3 comprises 15 residues. CDR3 loop: CASSPYQWTGDGYTF. The CDR3 DNA is TGTGCCAGCAGTCCGTACCAGTGGACAGGTGATGGCTACACCTTC.

The gene calls are TRBV7-9 and TRBJ1-5; D gene unclear. This CDR3 comprises 15 residues. Per the germline V gene, CDR1 is SEHNR and CDR2 is FQNEAQ (reference sequence). V lost 0 bases and J 6 bases, leaving 12 bases between the germline ends. The CDR3 loop is CASSLANNKIQPQHF. The CDR3 nucleotides read TGTGCCAGCAGCTTAGCAAATAACAAAATTCAGCCCCAGCATTTT.

The rearrangement links TRBV27 to TRBJ2-7, with 11 bases matching TRBD2. V lost 3 bases and J lost 1; bases outside the gene matches: 2. The CDR3 is made up of 15 amino acids. Looked up from germline, CDR1 is MNHEY and CDR2 is SMNVEV (reference sequence). CDR3 sequence (DNA): TGTGCCAGCAGTTTGACTAGCGGGACTTCCTACGAGCAGTACTTC. The encoded protein is CASSLTSGTSYEQYF.

This chain uses TRBV25-1 with TRBJ2-7; D gene unclear. Per the germline V gene, CDR1 is MGHDK and CDR2 is SYGVNS. Trimming shortened V by 6 bases and J by 12 bases, and 24 bases separated the two germline ends. The CDR3 contains 14 residues. This CDR3 is CASRSQAVTSSAYF. In DNA, the CDR3 is TGTGCCAGCAGAAGCCAGGCAGTTACGAGCAGTGCGTACTTC.